This T cell receptor (beta chain) originates from a study of cytomegalovirus exposure and HLA in healthy donors. The overall study: There were around 390 genotyped donors. Of these, 81% fell in the genetic ancestry cluster associated with self-reported Caucasian donors.

This clone was observed a handful of times. Its antigen is as yet unknown. The study's findings and limits: Reports indicated that the classifier achieved high specificity and sensitivity in diagnosing cytomegalovirus status. Some V segments, TRBV6-2 and TRBV6-3 among them, were indistinguishable and were therefore excluded.

Looked up from germline, CDR1 is LNHDA and CDR2 is SQIVND (reference sequence). This CDR3 contains 15 residues. Deletions cut 4 bases from V and 3 bases from J, with 13 bases between. 60 Vbeta and 13 Jbeta primers were used in PCR. Using immunoSEQ multiplex PCR, the repertoire was profiled, and TCRdb retains in-frame clones only, with some absent. This sample yields fewer than 250,000 clones, of which 74% are seen a single time; 3.1% belongs to the top ten. This TCR came from a woman between 25 and 40 years old in good health and CMV-seropositive. The rearrangement uses TRBV19 and TRBJ1-5; maybe TRBD1 (5 bases). The material sequenced was PBMCs. CDR3 in DNA: TGTGCCAGTAGTACAACCACAGGAAACAATCAGCCCCAGCATTTT. Translation: CASSTTTGNNQPQHF.